This entry describes one T cell receptor beta chain. The CDR3 has 17 residues. Germline CDR1 is LNHDA and CDR2 is SQIVND (reference sequence). V lost 7 bases, J lost 3 bases, and 22 bases lay in between. The sample is drawn from a study of blood T cell repertoires in COVID-19. Study-wide background: COVID-19 samples, acute and convalescent, were from the United States, Italy and Spain.

Sequencing used immunoSEQ multiplex PCR; TCRdb keeps in-frame clones, though not all of them. The table lists under 300,000 clones, around four fifths of them singletons. The receptor was isolated from a man aged 45 to 65 with acute or convalescent COVID-19. The chain employs TRBV19 and TRBJ1-5; D is perhaps TRBD1 (5 bases). The specimen was peripheral blood. This CDR3 reads CASIGSHSQGYNQPQHF. As DNA, the CDR3 is TGTGCCAGTATCGGGAGTCACAGCCAGGGTTACAATCAGCCCCAGCATTTT. The full variable domain, in which reference TRBV19 and TRBJ1-5 provide the parts outside the CDR3, is DGGITQSPKYLFRKEGQNVTLSCEQNLNHDAMYWYRQDPGQGLRLIYYSQIVNDFQKGDIAEGYSVSREKKESFPLTVTSAQKNPTAFYLCASIGSHSQGYNQPQHFGDGTRLSIL.